These T cell receptor beta chains were read from a single sample in a study of blood T cell repertoires in COVID-19. Generated by immunoSEQ multiplex PCR, the TCRdb table keeps only in-frame clones and is missing some. The sample records some 110,000 clones, 80% to 90% being singletons. Material for sequencing was peripheral blood. The receptors originated from a woman in her seventies with acute or convalescent COVID-19. CDR3s include the opening cysteine and the closing phenylalanine or tryptophan. Each record gives: CDR3 length, D gene, J gene, V gene, clone size, CDR3 DNA, CDR3 protein. A D gene is named only where the DNA matches it firmly. Clone sizes are given selectively: once, few, many, or a class where the clone is expanded.

len: 14; d_gene: NA; j_gene: TRBJ1-1; v_gene: TRBV11-2; abundance: NA; CDR3nt: TGTGCCACCCAGCGGGGTAAAGGGAACACTGAAGCTTTCTTT; CDR3aa: CATQRGKGNTEAFF
len: 16; d_gene: NA; j_gene: TRBJ1-5; v_gene: TRBV6-2/TRBV6-3; abundance: NA; CDR3nt: TGTGCCAGCAGTTACGTTGGGGGGGCCTGGAATCAGCCCCAGCATTTT; CDR3aa: CASSYVGGAWNQPQHF
len: 15; d_gene: TRBD1; j_gene: TRBJ1-4; v_gene: TRBV19; abundance: NA; CDR3nt: TGTGCCAGTAGTGCCCGACAGGGGACGAATGAAAAACTGTTTTTT; CDR3aa: CASSARQGTNEKLFF
len: 12; d_gene: NA; j_gene: TRBJ2-2; v_gene: TRBV6-2/TRBV6-3; abundance: NA; CDR3nt: TGTGCCAGCAGCTTAGAGACCGGGGAGCTGTTTTTT; CDR3aa: CASSLETGELFF
len: 13; d_gene: TRBD1; j_gene: TRBJ2-1; v_gene: TRBV12-3/TRBV12-4; abundance: NA; CDR3nt: TGTGCCAGCAGCCCGACAGGGTACAATGAGCAGTTCTTC; CDR3aa: CASSPTGYNEQFF
len: 15; d_gene: TRBD2; j_gene: TRBJ2-3; v_gene: TRBV28; abundance: NA; CDR3nt: TGTGCCAGCAGTCGGAGGGGAGGGGGCACAGATACGCAGTATTTT; CDR3aa: CASSRRGGGTDTQYF
len: 16; d_gene: NA; j_gene: TRBJ1-4; v_gene: TRBV2; abundance: NA; CDR3nt: TGTGCCAGCAGTGAAATCCCCCAGATAACTAATGAAAAACTGTTTTTT; CDR3aa: CASSEIPQITNEKLFF
len: 15; d_gene: NA; j_gene: TRBJ1-4; v_gene: TRBV28; abundance: NA; CDR3nt: TGTGCCAGCAGACCCATTACAGGGTTGGAAGAAAAACTGTTTTTT; CDR3aa: CASRPITGLEEKLFF
len: 14; d_gene: TRBD1; j_gene: TRBJ1-1; v_gene: TRBV16; abundance: NA; CDR3nt: TGTGCCAGCACCGCGACAGGGGGACGCACTGAAGCTTTCTTT; CDR3aa: CASTATGGRTEAFF
len: 13; d_gene: NA; j_gene: TRBJ1-1; v_gene: TRBV2; abundance: once; CDR3nt: TGTGCCAGCAGTGCTGCGACATTCACTGAAGCTTTCTTT; CDR3aa: CASSAATFTEAFF
len: 15; d_gene: TRBD1; j_gene: TRBJ2-3; v_gene: TRBV9; abundance: NA; CDR3nt: TGTGCCAGCAGCGGCCGGGACAGGGTTACAGATACGCAGTATTTT; CDR3aa: CASSGRDRVTDTQYF
len: 15; d_gene: TRBD1; j_gene: TRBJ1-1; v_gene: TRBV6-1; abundance: NA; CDR3nt: TGTGCCAGCAGGCTCACCCTCGCTCGACAGGGAGAAGCTTTCTTT; CDR3aa: CASRLTLARQGEAFF
len: 13; d_gene: NA; j_gene: TRBJ2-7; v_gene: TRBV12-3/TRBV12-4; abundance: NA; CDR3nt: TGTGCCAGCAGCCGCGACAGCTCCTACGAGCAGTACTTC; CDR3aa: CASSRDSSYEQYF
len: 12; d_gene: NA; j_gene: TRBJ1-1; v_gene: TRBV12-1; abundance: NA; CDR3nt: TGTGCCACCCCAAGGGGGAACACTGAAGCTTTCTTT; CDR3aa: CATPRGNTEAFF
len: 14; d_gene: TRBD1; j_gene: TRBJ1-1; v_gene: TRBV27; abundance: NA; CDR3nt: TGTGCCAGCAGTTTCGGACAGGGAGGGACTGAAGCTTTCTTT; CDR3aa: CASSFGQGGTEAFF
len: 15; d_gene: TRBD1; j_gene: TRBJ1-4; v_gene: TRBV27; abundance: once; CDR3nt: TGTGCCAGCAGTCTCCGGACAGGGGGAGCGGGAAAACTGTTTTTT; CDR3aa: CASSLRTGGAGKLFF
len: 16; d_gene: TRBD1; j_gene: TRBJ1-6; v_gene: TRBV19; abundance: NA; CDR3nt: TGTGCCAGTAGAATCTTGGGGACAGCAAATAATTCACCCCTCCACTTT; CDR3aa: CASRILGTANNSPLHF
len: 14; d_gene: TRBD2; j_gene: TRBJ2-1; v_gene: TRBV5-1; abundance: NA; CDR3nt: TGCGCCAGCAGTGAGACTAGCGGGAGGGATGAGCAGTTCTTC; CDR3aa: CASSETSGRDEQFF
len: 15; d_gene: TRBD1; j_gene: TRBJ1-1; v_gene: TRBV6-5; abundance: NA; CDR3nt: TGTGCCAGCAGCCGACCCGGACAGGGAGGGACTGAAGCTTTCTTT; CDR3aa: CASSRPGQGGTEAFF
len: 17; d_gene: TRBD1; j_gene: TRBJ2-1; v_gene: TRBV5-8; abundance: NA; CDR3nt: TGTGCCAGCACCCGGGACAGGGGTTCACCCCCATACAATGAGCAGTTCTTC; CDR3aa: CASTRDRGSPPYNEQFF
len: 17; d_gene: NA; j_gene: TRBJ1-6; v_gene: TRBV6-1; abundance: NA; CDR3nt: TGTGCCAGCAGTGAACCTCGACAGCGAACCTATAATTCACCCCTCCACTTT; CDR3aa: CASSEPRQRTYNSPLHF
len: 15; d_gene: TRBD1; j_gene: TRBJ1-5; v_gene: TRBV7-8; abundance: NA; CDR3nt: TGTGCCAGCAGTTCTGGACAGGGGGCAAGCCAGCCTCAGCATTTT; CDR3aa: CASSSGQGASQPQHF
len: 11; d_gene: NA; j_gene: TRBJ2-5; v_gene: TRBV30; abundance: NA; CDR3nt: TGTGCCTGGAGTGCGGAAGAGACCCAGTACTTC; CDR3aa: CAWSAEETQYF
len: 16; d_gene: TRBD1; j_gene: TRBJ1-1; v_gene: TRBV10-2; abundance: NA; CDR3nt: TGCGCCAGCAGGCCCGAACAGGGGGCTTACGGCACTGAAGCTTTCTTT; CDR3aa: CASRPEQGAYGTEAFF
len: 14; d_gene: TRBD1; j_gene: TRBJ2-7; v_gene: TRBV7-2; abundance: NA; CDR3nt: TGTGCCAGCAGCCTCGACAGGGGGCGCTCCGAGCAGTACTTC; CDR3aa: CASSLDRGRSEQYF
len: 16; d_gene: TRBD2; j_gene: TRBJ2-2; v_gene: TRBV14; abundance: NA; CDR3nt: TGTGCCAGCAGCCAGGGACTAGCGGGGGTCACCGGGGAGCTGTTTTTT; CDR3aa: CASSQGLAGVTGELFF
len: 15; d_gene: TRBD2; j_gene: TRBJ2-1; v_gene: TRBV10-3; abundance: NA; CDR3nt: TGTGCCATCAGTGAGTCGGGGACTAGCGGCAATGAGCAGTTCTTC; CDR3aa: CAISESGTSGNEQFF